This TCR beta chain was recorded in a study of PD-L1 blockade in urothelial cancer. Study information: Starting in 2014, patients were given atezolizumab (1,200 mg intravenously every 3 weeks). Blood gave a median 141,255 T cells.

The assay was immunoSEQ multiplex PCR, and TCRdb's table has in-frame clones only and misses some. The table has 45,000 to 50,000 clones, approximately 88% seen once; the top ten hold roughly 3.9%. Trimming removed 8 bases from V and 5 bases from J; junction bases left unmatched: 6. CDR1 is LNHDA, CDR2 SQIVND, per germline (reference sequence). There are 14 residues in the CDR3. Diagnoses among patients were locally advanced or metastatic urothelial carcinoma. Between 1 and 8 samples, pretreatment and on-treatment, were given by each patient. The TCR sequence derives from a man of 80 years or more with urothelial cancer. V and J are TRBV19 and TRBJ2-5; 12 positions match TRBD1. This sample comprised PBMCs, obtained around atezolizumab (anti-PD-L1) treatment. This chain's CDR3 is CASRGTGGGETQYF. The CDR3 DNA follows: TGTGCCAGTCGCGGGACAGGGGGCGGGGAGACCCAGTACTTC.